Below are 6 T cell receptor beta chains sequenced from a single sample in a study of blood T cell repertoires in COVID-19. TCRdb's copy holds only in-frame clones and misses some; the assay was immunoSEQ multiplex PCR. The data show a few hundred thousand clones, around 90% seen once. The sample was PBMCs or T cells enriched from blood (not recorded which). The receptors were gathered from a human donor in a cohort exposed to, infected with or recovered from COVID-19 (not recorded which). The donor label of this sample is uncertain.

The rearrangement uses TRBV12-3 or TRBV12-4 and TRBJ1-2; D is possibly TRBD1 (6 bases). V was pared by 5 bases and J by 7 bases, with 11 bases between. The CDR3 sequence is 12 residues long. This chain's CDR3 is CASSKQGFGYTF. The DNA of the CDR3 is TGTGCCAGCAGTAAACAGGGTTTTGGCTACACCTTC.

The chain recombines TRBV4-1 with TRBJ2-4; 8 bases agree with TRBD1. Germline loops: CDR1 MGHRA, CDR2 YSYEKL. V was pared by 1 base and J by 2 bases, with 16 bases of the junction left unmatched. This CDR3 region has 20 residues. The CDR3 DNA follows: TGCGCCAGCAGCCAAGGGCTTCAATCAGGGGGCAGGGGACCCAAAAACATTCAGTACTTC. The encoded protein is CASSQGLQSGGRGPKNIQYF.

The CDR3 here is CASTPNVDSGANVLTF. DNA of the CDR3: TGTGCCAGCACCCCGAATGTAGACTCTGGGGCCAACGTCCTGACTTTC. The V and J genes are TRBV27 and TRBJ2-6, with unresolved D. This CDR3 has 16 amino acids. Germline values: CDR1 MNHEY, CDR2 SMNVEV (reference sequence). Trimming removed 7 bases at V and 0 bases at J, with 13 bases between.

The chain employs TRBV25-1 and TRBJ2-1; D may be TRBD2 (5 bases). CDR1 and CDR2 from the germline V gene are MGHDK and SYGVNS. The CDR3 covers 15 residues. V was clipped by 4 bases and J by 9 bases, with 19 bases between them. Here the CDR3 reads CASSGLGNPEGEQFF. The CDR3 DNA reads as TGTGCCAGCAGTGGCCTTGGAAACCCCGAGGGTGAGCAGTTCTTC.

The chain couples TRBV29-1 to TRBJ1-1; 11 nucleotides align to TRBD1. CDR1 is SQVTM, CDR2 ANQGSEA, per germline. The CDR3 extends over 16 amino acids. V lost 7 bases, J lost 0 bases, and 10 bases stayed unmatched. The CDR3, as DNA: TGCAGCGCCTACGGGACAGGGGGTTTTATGAACACTGAAGCTTTCTTT. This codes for CSAYGTGGFMNTEAFF.

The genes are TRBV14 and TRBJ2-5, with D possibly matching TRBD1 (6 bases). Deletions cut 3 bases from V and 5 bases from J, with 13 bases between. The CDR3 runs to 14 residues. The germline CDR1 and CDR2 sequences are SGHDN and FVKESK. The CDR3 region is CASSQATGWETQYF. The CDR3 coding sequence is TGTGCCAGCAGCCAGGCTACAGGGTGGGAGACCCAGTACTTC.